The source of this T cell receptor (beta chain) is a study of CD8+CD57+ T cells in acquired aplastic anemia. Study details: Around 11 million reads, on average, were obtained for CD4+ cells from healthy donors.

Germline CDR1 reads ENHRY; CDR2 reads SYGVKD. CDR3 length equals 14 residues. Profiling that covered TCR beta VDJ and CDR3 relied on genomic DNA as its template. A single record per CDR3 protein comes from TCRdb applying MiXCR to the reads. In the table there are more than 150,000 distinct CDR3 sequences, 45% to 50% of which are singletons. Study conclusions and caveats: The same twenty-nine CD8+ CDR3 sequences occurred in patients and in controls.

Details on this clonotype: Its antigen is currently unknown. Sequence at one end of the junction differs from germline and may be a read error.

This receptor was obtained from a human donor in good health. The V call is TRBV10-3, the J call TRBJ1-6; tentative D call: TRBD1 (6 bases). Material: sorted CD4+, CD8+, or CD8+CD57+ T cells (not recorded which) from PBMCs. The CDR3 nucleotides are TGTGCCATCAGCCGGAACAGGGATAATTCACCCCCCCACTTT. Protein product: CAISRNRDNSPPHF.